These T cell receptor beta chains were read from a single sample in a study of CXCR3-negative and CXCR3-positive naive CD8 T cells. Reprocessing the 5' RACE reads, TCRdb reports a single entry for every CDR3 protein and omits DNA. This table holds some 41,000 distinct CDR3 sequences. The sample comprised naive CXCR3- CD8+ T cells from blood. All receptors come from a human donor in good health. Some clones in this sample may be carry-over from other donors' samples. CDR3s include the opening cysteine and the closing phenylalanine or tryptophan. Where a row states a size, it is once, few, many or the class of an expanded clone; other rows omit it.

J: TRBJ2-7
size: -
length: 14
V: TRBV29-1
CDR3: CSVQGLATLYEQYF

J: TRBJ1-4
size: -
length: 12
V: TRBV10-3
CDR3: CAISRANEKLFF

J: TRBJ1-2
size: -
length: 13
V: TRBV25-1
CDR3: CASSEQGAFGYTF

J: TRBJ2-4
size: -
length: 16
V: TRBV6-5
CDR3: CASSYKDRGRKDIQYF

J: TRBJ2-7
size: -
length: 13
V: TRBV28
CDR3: CASSLNRVYEQYF

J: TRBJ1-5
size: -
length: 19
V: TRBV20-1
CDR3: CSARDRGGRGTDSNQPQHF

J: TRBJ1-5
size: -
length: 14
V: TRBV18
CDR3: CASSPFWGNQPQHF

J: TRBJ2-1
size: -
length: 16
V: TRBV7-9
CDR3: CASSLEGVLSYNEQFF

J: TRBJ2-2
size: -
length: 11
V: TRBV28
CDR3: CASSWVGELFF

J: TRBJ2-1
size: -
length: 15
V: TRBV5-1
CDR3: CASSMISGGYNEQFF

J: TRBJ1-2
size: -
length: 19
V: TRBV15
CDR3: CATSRDLVRTGGYGYGYTF

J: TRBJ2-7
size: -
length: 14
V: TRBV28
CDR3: CASSSRIGPYEQYF

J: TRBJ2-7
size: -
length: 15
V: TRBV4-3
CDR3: CASSQDRSGSYEQYF

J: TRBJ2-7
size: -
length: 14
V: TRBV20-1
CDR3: CSARDSSGGYEQYF

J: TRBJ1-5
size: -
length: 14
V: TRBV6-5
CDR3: CASSYLGSGQPQHF

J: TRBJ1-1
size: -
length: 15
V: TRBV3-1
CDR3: CASSQFRDRGTEAFF

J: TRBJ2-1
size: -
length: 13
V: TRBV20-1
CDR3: CSARERGDNEQFF

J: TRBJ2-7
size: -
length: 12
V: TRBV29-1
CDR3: CSVLDRVGEQYF

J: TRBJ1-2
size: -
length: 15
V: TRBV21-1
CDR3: CASSAHRDRGRGYTF

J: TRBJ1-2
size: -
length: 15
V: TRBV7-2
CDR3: CASSPGAGGFAGYTF

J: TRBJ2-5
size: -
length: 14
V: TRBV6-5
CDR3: CANRRQPQGETQYF

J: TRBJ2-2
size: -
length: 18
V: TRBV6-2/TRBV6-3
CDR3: CASSPLYDRDGNTGELFF

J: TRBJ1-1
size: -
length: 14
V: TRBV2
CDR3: CASSQTRMNTEAFF

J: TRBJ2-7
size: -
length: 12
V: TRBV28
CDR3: CASETGFREQYF

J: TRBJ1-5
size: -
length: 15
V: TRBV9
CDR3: CASSVGGLWNQPQHF

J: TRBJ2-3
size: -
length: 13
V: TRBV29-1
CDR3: CSVRLVLTDTQYF

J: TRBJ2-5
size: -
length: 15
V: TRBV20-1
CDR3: CSARAGLTYQETQYF

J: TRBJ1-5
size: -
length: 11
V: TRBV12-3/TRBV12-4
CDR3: CASSRNQPQHF

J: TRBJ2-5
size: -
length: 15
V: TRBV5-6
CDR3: CASSLFTEPQETQYF

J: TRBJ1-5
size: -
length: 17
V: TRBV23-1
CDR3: CASSQFVGGHLNQPQHF

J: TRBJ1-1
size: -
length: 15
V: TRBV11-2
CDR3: CASSSFIQGSTEAFF

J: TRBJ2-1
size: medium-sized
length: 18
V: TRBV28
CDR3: CASSHPGQGARSYNEQFF

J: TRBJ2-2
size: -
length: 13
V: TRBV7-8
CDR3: CASSHRFTGELFF

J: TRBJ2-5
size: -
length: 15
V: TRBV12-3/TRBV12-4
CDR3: CASSLAGVGQETQYF

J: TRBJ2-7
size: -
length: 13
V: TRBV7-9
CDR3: CASSLGNSYEQYF

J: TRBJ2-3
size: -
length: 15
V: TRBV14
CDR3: CASSQVASGFHTQYF

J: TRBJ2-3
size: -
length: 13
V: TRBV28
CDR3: CASTLAGADTQYF

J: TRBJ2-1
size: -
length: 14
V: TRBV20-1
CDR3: CSARSGGGYNEQFF

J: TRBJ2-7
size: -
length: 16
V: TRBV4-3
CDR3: CASSQASSESSYEQYF

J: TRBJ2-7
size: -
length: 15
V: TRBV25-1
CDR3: CASSDGTSGAYEQYF

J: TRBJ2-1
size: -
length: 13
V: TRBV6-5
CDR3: CASSKGLYNEQFF

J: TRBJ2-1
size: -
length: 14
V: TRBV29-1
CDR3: CSVVRAGVRNEQFF

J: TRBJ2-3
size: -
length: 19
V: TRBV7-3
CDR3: CASSSPLMGSGSRTDTQYF

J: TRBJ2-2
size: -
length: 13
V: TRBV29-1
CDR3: CSVPGGWTGELFF

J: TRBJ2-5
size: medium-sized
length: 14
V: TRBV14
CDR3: CASSQEEGGETQYF

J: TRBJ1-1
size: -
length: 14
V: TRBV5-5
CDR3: CASSAGTGITEAFF

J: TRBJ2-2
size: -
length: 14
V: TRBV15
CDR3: CATSSALAPGELFF

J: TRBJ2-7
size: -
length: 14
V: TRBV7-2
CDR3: CASSLAGAGYEQYF

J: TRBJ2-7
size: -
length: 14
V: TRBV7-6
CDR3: CASSLRENTYEQYF

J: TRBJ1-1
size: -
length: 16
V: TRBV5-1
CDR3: CASSSWTGQGNTEAFF

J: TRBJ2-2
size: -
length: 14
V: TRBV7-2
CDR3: CASSGTDGVGELFF

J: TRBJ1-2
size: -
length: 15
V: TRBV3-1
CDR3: CASSQDLQGGYGYTF

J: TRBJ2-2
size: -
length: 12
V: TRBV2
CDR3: CASSRDTGELFF

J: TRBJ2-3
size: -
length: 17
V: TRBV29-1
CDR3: CSVEDHRDRGRRDTQYF

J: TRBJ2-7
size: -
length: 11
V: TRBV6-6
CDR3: CASSQTVEQYF

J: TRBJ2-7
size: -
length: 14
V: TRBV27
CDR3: CASSFGGSSYEQYF

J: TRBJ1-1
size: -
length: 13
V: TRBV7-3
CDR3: CASRKTGGTEAFF

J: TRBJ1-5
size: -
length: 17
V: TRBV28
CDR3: CASSLMGAGQGYQPQHF